This TCR beta chain was observed in a study of cytomegalovirus exposure and HLA in healthy donors. PCR was performed using 60 Vbeta and 13 Jbeta primers. Here immunoSEQ multiplex PCR was the method, and the copy in TCRdb shows in-frame clones only, minus some. Counted here are 130,000 to 150,000 clones, about 75% occurring once; the ten biggest clones make up 1.5% to 2%. The V and J ends lost 4 bases and 5 bases respectively, with 9 bases between them. Germline assignment: CDR1 SNHLY and CDR2 FYNNEI. The CDR3 has 14 residues. Study-wide results and limits: In an earlier analysis, productive rearrangement rates for most beta V segments clustered near 90% or 30%. Excluded were some V segments that proved indistinguishable, including TRBV6-2 and TRBV6-3. Specific recognition of CMV antigens was confirmed in vitro for a few chains (all CMV-associated).

Comment on this clone: Antigen: not known.

This TCR was sampled from a woman in her twenties or thirties in good health and CMV-seronegative. The genes are TRBV2 and TRBJ1-6; D call uncertain. Material for sequencing was PBMCs. The CDR3 loop is CASSALHDNSPLHF. The CDR3 coding sequence is TGTGCCAGCAGTGCGTTACACGATAATTCACCCCTCCACTTT. Together with reference TRBV2 and TRBJ1-6, the CDR3 gives the full variable domain: EPEVTQTPSHQVTQMGQEVILRCVPISNHLYFYWYRQILGQKVEFLVSFYNNEISEKSEIFDDQFSVERPDGSNFTLKIRSTKLEDSAMYFCASSALHDNSPLHFGNGTRLTVT.